This T cell receptor beta chain was retrieved from a study of blood T cells in healthy people across ages. Study at large: About one barcoded beta molecule per two T cells was captured by template switching.

Regarding the study as a whole: Per-million-T-cell TCR beta diversity fell roughly linearly with age. It was held that diversity estimates obtained from one million T cells represented underestimates.

This clonotype was seen just once. Its antigen is unidentified. Sample-barcoded 5' priming and a J-beta primer mix drove a second PCR of about 6 to 11 cycles. Template switching added a 12-random-nucleotide identifier to every cDNA molecule. TCRdb re-derived calls from the 5' RACE reads in MiXCR, one entry per CDR3 protein. The top ten hold less than 2.5% of the sample, which has about 1.8 million distinct CDR3 sequences, around half seen once. The V gene's germline CDR1 is SQVTM and CDR2 ANQGSEA. The CDR3 length is 14 residues. Between the trimmed V and J ends, which lost 3 bases and 5 bases, there was a span of 16 bases.

This sequence joins TRBV29-1 and TRBJ1-1; D might be TRBD1 (5 bases). The specimen sequenced was blood. This clonotype originated in a woman aged 40 to 55 in good health. The CDR3 here is CSVDQRRVATEAFF. The CDR3 DNA reads TGCAGCGTTGACCAACGCAGGGTTGCAACTGAAGCTTTCTTT.